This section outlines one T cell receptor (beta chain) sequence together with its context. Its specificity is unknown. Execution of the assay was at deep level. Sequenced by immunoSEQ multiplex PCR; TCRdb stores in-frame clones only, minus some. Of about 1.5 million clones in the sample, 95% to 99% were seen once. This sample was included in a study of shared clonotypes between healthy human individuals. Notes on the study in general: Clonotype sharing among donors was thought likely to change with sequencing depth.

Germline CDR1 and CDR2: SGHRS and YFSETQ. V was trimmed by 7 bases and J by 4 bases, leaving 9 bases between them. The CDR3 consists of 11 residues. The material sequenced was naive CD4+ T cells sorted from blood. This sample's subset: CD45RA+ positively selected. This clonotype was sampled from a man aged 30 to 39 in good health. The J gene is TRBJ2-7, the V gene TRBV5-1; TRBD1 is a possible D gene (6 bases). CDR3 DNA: TGCGCCAGCGGGACACTGTACGAGCAGTACTTC. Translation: CASGTLYEQYF.